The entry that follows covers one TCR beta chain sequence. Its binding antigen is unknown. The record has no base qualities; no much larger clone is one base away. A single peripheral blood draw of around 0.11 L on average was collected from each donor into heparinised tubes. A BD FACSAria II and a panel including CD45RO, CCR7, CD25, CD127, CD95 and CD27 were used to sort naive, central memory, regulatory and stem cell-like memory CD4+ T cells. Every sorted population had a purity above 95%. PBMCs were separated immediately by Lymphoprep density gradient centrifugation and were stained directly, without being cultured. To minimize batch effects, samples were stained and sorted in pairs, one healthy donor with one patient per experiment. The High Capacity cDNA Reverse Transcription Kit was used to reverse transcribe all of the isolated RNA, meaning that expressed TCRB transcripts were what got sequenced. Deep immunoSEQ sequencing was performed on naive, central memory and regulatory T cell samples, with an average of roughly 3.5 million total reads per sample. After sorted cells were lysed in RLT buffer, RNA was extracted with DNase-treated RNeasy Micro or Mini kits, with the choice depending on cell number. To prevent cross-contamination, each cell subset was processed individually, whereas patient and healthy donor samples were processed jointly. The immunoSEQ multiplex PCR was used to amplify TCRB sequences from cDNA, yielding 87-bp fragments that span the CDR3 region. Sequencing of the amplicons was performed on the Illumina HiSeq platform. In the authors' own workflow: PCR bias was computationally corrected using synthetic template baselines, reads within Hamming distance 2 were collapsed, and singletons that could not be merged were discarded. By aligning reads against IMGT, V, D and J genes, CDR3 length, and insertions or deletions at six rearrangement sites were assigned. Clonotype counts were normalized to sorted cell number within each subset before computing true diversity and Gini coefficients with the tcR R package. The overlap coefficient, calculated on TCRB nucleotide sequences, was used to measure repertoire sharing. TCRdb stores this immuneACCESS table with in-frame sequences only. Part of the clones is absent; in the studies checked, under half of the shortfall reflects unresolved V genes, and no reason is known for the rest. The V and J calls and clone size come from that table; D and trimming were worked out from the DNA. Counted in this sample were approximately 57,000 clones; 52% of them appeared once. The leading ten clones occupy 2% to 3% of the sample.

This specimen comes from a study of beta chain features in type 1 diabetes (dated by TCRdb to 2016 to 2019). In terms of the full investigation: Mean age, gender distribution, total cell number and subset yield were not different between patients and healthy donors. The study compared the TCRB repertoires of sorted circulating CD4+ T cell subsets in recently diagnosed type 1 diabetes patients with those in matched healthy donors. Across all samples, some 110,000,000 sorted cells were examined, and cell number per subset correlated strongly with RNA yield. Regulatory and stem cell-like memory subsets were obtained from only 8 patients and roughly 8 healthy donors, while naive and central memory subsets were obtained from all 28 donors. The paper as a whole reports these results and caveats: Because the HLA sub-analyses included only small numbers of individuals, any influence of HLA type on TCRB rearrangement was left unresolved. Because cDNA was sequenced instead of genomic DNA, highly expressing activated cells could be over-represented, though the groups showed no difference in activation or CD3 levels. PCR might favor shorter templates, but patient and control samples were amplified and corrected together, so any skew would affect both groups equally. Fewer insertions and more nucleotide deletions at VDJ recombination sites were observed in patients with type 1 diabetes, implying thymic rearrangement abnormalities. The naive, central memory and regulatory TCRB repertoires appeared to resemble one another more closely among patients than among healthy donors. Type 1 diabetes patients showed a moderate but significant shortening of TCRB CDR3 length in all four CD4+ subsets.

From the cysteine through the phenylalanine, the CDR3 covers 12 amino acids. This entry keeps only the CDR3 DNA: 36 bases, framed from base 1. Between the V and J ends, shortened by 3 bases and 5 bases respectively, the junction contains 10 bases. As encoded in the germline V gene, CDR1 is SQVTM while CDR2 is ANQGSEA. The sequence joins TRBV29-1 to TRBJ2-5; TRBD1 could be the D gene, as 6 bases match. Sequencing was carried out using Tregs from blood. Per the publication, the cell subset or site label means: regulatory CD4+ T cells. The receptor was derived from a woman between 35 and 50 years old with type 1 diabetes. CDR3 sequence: CSVDRGGETQYF. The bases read TGCAGCGTTGACAGGGGTGGGGAGACCCAGTACTTC.